This entry lists 5 T cell receptor beta chains sequenced from one sample in a study of blood T cell repertoires in COVID-19 (dated by TCRdb to the early 2020s). Libraries were prepared through the immunoSEQ multiplex PCR assay. In its TCRdb copy, this immuneACCESS table keeps in-frame sequences only and misses some clones. Where compared with another copy, unresolved V genes explain less than half of these, and the others have no known cause. The sample profile shows just over 300,000 clones; just over 85% of them were found once. 3.5% to 5% of the sample comes from the top ten. The sample comprised PBMCs or T cells enriched from blood (not recorded which). These receptors all stem from a man aged 30 to 45 who had recovered from COVID-19.

This clone has only a few counts. The V and J genes are TRBV19 and TRBJ1-4; 7 bases line up with TRBD1. The CDR3 contains 15 residues. V lost 5 bases to trimming and J lost 8 bases; unmatched junction nucleotides: 11. Germline loops: CDR1 LNHDA, CDR2 SQIVND (reference sequence). In DNA form, the CDR3 reads TGTGCCAGTAGTGACCAGGGGGGACGACGAGAAAAACTGTTTTTT. Translating gives CASSDQGGRREKLFF.

There are a few counts of this clone. Other DNA sequences within the sample encode an identical CDR3. The chain uses TRBV6-5 and TRBJ2-7; 11 bases align to TRBD1. The CDR3 runs to 15 residues. The germline V gene has CDR1 MNHEY and CDR2 SVGAGI. Trimming removed 0 bases from V and 2 bases from J; junction bases left unmatched: 0. This CDR3 is CASSYSGQGAYEQYF. The CDR3 DNA follows: TGTGCCAGCAGTTACTCGGGACAGGGGGCCTACGAGCAGTACTTC.

This chain uses TRBV12-5 with TRBJ1-2; D ambiguous. The CDR3 has 11 amino acids. Trimming left V 6 bases short and J 5 bases short, with 7 bases between. Germline CDR1 reads LGHNT; CDR2 reads FRNRAP. CDR3: CASGQDYGYTF. The CDR3 nucleotides are TGTGCTAGTGGCCAGGATTATGGCTACACCTTC. Full variable domain (rest looked up from reference TRBV12-5 and TRBJ1-2): DARVTQTPRHKVTEMGQEVTMRCQPILGHNTVFWYRQTMMQGLELLAYFRNRAPLDDSGMPKDRFSAEMPDATLATLKIQPSEPRDSAVYFCASGQDYGYTFGSGTRLTVV.

This clone was observed a handful of times. The genes are TRBV5-4 and TRBJ2-1, with 15 bases aligning to TRBD2. CDR1 is SGHNT and CDR2 is YYREEE in the germline V gene (reference sequence). J gave up 7 bases and V 3 bases, and 8 bases lay outside the gene matches. The CDR3 totals 17 residues. CDR3 DNA: TGTGCCAGCAGCTCGAGGACTAGCGGGAGGGCCGGGAATGAGCAGTTCTTC. Protein product: CASSSRTSGRAGNEQFF. The whole variable domain, filled in from reference TRBV5-4 and TRBJ2-1, reads ETGVTQSPTHLIKTRGQQVTLRCSSQSGHNTVSWYQQALGQGPQFIFQYYREEENGRGNFPPRFSGLQFPNYSSELNVNALELDDSALYLCASSSRTSGRAGNEQFFGPGTRLTVL.

The chain employs TRBV5-1 and TRBJ2-6; the D is unclear. V shed 2 bases and J shed 3 bases, with 9 bases lying between them. CDR1 and CDR2 (germline): SGHRS, YFSETQ. The CDR3 spans 15 residues. CDR3 DNA: TGCGCCAGCAGCTTCTCCCCGGGTGGGGCCAACGTCCTGACTTTC. This sequence encodes CASSFSPGGANVLTF.